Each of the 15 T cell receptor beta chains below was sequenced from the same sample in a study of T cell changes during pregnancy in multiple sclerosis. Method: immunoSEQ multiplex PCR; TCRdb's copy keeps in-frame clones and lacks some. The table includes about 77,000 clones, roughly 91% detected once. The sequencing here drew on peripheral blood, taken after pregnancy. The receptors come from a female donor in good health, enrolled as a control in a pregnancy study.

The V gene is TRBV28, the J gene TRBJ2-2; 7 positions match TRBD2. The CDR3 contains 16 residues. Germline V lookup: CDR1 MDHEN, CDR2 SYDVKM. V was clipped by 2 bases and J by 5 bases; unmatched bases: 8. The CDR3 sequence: CASSLDAGVRTGELFF. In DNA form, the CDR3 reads TGTGCCAGCAGTTTAGACGCGGGAGTGAGGACCGGGGAGCTGTTTTTT.

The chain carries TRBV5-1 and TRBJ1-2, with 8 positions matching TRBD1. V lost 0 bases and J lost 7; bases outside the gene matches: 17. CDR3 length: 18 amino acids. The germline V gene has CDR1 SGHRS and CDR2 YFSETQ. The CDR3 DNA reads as TGCGCCAGCAGCTTGGCTGGTCGGATCTCAGGGGGCCAGTCTGGCTACACCTTC. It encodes CASSLAGRISGGQSGYTF.

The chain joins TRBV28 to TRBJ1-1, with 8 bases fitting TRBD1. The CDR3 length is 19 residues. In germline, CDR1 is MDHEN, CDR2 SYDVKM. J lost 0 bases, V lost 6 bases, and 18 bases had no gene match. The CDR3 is CASRAATGARLNMNTEAFF. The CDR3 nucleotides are TGTGCCAGCAGAGCCGCGACAGGGGCCCGACTAAATATGAACACTGAAGCTTTCTTT. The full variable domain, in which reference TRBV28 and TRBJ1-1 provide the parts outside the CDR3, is DVKVTQSSRYLVKRTGEKVFLECVQDMDHENMFWYRQDPGLGLRLIYFSYDVKMKEKGDIPEGYSVSREKKERFSLILESASTNQTSMYLCASRAATGARLNMNTEAFFGQGTRLTVV.

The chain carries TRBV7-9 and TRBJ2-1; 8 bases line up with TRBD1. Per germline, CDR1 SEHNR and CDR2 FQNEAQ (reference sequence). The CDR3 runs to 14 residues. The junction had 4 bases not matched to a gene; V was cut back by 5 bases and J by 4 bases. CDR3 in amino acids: CASSPDRVYNEQFF. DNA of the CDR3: TGTGCCAGCAGCCCGGACAGGGTTTACAATGAGCAGTTCTTC.

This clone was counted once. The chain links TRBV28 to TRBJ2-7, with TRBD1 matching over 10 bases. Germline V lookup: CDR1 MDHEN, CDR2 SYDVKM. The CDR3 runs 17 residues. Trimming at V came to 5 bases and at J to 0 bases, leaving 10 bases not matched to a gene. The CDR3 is CASSPGTGAWASYEQYF. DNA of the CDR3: TGTGCCAGCAGTCCGGGGACAGGGGCATGGGCCTCCTACGAGCAGTACTTC. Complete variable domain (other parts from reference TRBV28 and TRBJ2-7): DVKVTQSSRYLVKRTGEKVFLECVQDMDHENMFWYRQDPGLGLRLIYFSYDVKMKEKGDIPEGYSVSREKKERFSLILESASTNQTSMYLCASSPGTGAWASYEQYFGPGTRLTVT.

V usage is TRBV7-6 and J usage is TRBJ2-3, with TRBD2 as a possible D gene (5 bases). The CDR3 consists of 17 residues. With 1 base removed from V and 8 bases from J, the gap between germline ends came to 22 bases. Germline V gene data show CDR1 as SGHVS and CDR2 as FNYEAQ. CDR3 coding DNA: TGTGCCAGCAGCTTAGTCCTGGCTGGGAGCCGTACTGGTACGCAGTATTTT. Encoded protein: CASSLVLAGSRTGTQYF.

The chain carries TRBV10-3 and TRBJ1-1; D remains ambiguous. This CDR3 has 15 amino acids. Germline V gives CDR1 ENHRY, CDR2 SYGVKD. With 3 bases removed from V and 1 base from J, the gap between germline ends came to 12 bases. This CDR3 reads CAISDFFFGNTEAFF. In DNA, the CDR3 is TGTGCCATCAGTGATTTTTTTTTCGGGAACACTGAAGCTTTCTTT.

For the CDR3, the DNA is TGTGCCAGCCGGGGACTAGACTACGAGCAGTACTTC. It is translated as CASRGLDYEQYF. V gene TRBV27 combines with J gene TRBJ2-7, with 8 bases fitting TRBD2. V dropped 8 bases and J dropped 3; count of bases not matched to a gene: 3. This CDR3 comprises 12 residues. The germline V gene encodes CDR1 MNHEY and CDR2 SMNVEV (reference sequence).

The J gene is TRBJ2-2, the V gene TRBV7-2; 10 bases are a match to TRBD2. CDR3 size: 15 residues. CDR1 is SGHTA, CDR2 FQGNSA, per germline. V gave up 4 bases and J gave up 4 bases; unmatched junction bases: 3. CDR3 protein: CASSSIAGGTGELFF. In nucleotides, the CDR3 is TGTGCCAGCAGCTCAATAGCGGGAGGCACCGGGGAGCTGTTTTTT.

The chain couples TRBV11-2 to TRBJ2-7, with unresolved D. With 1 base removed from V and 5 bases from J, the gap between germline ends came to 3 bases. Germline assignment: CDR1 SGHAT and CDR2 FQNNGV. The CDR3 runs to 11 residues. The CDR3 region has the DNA TGTGCCAGCAGCTTAGGGCACGAGCAGTACTTC. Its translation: CASSLGHEQYF.

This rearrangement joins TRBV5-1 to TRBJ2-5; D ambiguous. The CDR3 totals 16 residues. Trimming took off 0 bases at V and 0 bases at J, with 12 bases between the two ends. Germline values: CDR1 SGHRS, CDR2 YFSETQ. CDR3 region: CASSLGFSSDQETQYF. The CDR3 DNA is TGCGCCAGCAGCTTGGGGTTTTCTTCGGACCAAGAGACCCAGTACTTC.

In DNA form, the CDR3 reads TGTGCCAGCAGATCACTCCGGGACAGGGGTGGCGAGCAGTACTTC. As protein: CASRSLRDRGGEQYF. The genes are TRBV6-5 and TRBJ2-7; TRBD1 matches at 10 bases. Trimming cost V 6 bases and J 6 bases; bases outside gene matches: 11. CDR3 length: 15 residues. Germline V gene sequence: CDR1 MNHEY, CDR2 SVGAGI.

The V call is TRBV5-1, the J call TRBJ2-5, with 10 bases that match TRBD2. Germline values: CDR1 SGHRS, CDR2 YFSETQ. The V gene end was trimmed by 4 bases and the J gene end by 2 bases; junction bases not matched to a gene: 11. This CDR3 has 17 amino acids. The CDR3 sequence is CASSPGLGLADQETQYF. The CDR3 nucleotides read TGCGCCAGCAGCCCCGGGTTAGGACTAGCGGATCAAGAGACCCAGTACTTC.

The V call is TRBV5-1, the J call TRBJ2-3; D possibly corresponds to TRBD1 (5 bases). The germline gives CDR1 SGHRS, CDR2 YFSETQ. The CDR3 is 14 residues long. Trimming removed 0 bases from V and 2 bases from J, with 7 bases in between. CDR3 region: CASSLAGNTDTQYF. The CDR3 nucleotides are TGCGCCAGCAGCTTGGCAGGGAACACAGATACGCAGTATTTT. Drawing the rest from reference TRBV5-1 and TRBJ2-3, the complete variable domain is KAGVTQTPRYLIKTRGQQVTLSCSPISGHRSVSWYQQTPGQGLQFLFEYFSETQRNKGNFPGRFSGRQFSNSRSEMNVSTLELGDSALYLCASSLAGNTDTQYFGPGTRLTVL.

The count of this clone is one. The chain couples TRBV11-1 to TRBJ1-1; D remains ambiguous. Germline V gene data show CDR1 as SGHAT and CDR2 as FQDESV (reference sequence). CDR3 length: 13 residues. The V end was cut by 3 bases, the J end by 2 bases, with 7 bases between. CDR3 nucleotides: TGTGCCAGCAGCTTCCAGGTTAACACTGAAGCTTTCTTT. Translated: CASSFQVNTEAFF.